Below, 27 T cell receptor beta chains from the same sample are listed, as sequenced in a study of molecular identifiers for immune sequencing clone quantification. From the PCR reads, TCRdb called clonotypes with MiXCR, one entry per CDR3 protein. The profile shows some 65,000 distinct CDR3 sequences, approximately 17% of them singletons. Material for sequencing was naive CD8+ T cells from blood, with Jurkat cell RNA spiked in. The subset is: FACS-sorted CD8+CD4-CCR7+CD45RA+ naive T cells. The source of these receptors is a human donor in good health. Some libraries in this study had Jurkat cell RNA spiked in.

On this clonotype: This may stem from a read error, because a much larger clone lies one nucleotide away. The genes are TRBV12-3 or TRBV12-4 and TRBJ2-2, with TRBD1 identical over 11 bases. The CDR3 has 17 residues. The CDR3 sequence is CASSSEDRGRSTRELFF. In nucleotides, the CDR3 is TGTGCCAGCAGCTCCGAGGACAGGGGGCGGTCCACCCGGGAGCTGTTTTTT.

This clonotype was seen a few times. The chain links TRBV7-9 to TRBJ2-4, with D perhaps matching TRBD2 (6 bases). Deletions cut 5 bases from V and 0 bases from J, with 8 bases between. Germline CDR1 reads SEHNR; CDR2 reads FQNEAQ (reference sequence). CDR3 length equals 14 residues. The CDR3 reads CASSLGGAKNIQYF. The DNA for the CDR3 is TGTGCCAGCAGCCTCGGGGGAGCCAAAAACATTCAGTACTTC.

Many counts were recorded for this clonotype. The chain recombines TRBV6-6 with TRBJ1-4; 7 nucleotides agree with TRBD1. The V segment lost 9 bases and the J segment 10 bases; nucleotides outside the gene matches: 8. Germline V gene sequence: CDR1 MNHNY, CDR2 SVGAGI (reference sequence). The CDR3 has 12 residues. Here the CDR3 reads CASRGPVGKLFF. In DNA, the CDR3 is TGTGCCAGTAGGGGGCCCGTCGGAAAACTGTTTTTT.

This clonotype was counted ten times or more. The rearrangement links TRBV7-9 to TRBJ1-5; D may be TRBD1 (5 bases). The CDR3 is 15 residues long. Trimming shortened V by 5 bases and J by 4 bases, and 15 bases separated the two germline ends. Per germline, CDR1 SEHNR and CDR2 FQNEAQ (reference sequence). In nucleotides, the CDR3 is TGTGCCAGCAGCCCGAGCGGGGACGTAAATCAGCCCCAGCATTTT. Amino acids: CASSPSGDVNQPQHF.

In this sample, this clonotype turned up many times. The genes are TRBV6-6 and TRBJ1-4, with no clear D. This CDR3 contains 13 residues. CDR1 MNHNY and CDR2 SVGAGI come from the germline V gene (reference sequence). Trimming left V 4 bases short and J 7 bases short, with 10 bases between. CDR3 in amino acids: CASSSHPAEKLFF. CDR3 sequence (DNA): TGTGCCAGCAGTTCCCATCCGGCTGAAAAACTGTTTTTT.

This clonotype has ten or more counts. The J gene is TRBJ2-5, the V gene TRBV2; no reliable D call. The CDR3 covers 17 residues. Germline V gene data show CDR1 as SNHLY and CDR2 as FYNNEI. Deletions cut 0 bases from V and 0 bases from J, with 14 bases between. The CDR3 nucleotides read TGTGCCAGCAGTGAAGCGCCGGACCAACCCTACCAAGAGACCCAGTACTTC. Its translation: CASSEAPDQPYQETQYF.

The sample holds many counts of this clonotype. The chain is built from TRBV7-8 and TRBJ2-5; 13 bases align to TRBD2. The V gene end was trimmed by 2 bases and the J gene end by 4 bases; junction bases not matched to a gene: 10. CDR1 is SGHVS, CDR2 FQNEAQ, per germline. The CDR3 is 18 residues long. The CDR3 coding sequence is TGTGCCAGCAGCTTACCCGGACTAGCGGGAGTCGTTTTAGAGACCCAGTACTTC. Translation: CASSLPGLAGVVLETQYF.

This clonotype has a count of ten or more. CDR3 protein: CASSYPQTQYF. The CDR3 DNA reads TGTGCCAGCAGTTACCCCCAGACCCAGTACTTC. The chain combines TRBV6-2 or TRBV6-3 with TRBJ2-5; D gene unclear. The V and J ends lost 2 bases and 6 bases respectively, with 4 bases between them. The CDR3 runs 11 residues. Germline assignment: CDR1 MNHEY and CDR2 SVGEGT.

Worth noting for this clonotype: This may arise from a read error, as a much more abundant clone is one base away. CDR3 bases: TGTGCTAGAGGTTTGTCCGAGGGGCAGTACTTC. It is translated as CARGLSEGQYF. V gene TRBV12-5 combines with J gene TRBJ2-7; D might be TRBD2 (5 bases). This CDR3 is built from 11 residues. Germline V gives CDR1 LGHNT, CDR2 FRNRAP. The whole variable domain, filled in from reference TRBV12-5 and TRBJ2-7, reads DARVTQTPRHKVTEMGQEVTMRCQPILGHNTVFWYRQTMMQGLELLAYFRNRAPLDDSGMPKDRFSAEMPDATLATLKIQPSEPRDSAVYFCARGLSEGQYFGPGTRLTVT.

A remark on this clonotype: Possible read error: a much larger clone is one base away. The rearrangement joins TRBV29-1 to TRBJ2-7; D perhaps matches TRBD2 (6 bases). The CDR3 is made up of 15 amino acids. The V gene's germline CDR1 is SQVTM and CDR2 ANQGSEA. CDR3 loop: CSVLTSGVRPYEQCF. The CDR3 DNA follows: TGCAGCGTTCTCACTTCGGGAGTACGACCCTACGAGCAGTGCTTC.

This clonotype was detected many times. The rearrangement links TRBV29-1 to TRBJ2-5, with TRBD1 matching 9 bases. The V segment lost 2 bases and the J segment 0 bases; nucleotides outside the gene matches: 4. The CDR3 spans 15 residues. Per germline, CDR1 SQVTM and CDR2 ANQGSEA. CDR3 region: CSVELGTGYQETQYF. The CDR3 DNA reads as TGCAGCGTTGAATTGGGGACAGGGTACCAAGAGACCCAGTACTTC.

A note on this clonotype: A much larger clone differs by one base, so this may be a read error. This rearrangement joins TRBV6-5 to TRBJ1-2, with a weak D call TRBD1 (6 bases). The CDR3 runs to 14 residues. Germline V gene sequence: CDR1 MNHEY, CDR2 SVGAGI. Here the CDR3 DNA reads TGTGCCAGCAAAGAAAGGGGGGGAACCTATGACTACACCTTC. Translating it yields CASKERGGTYDYTF.

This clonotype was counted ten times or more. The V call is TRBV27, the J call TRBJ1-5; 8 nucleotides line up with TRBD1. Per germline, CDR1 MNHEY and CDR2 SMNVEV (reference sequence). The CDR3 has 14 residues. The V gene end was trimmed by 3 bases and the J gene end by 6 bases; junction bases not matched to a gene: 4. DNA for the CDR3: TGTGCCAGCAGTTTTGGGACAGGTGGTCAGCCCCAGCATTTT. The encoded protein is CASSFGTGGQPQHF.

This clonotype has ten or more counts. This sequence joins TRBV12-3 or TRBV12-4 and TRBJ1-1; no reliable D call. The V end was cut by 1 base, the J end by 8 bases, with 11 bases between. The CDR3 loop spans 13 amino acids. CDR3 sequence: CASSLDGRPEAFF. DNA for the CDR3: TGTGCCAGCAGTTTAGATGGAAGGCCAGAAGCTTTCTTT.

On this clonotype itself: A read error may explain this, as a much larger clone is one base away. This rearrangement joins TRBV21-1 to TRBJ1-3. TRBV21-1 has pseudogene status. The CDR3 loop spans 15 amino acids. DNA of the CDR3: TGTGCCAGCAGCAGCAGCACGTGGTTTGGAAACACCATATGTTTT. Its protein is CASSSSTWFGNTICF.

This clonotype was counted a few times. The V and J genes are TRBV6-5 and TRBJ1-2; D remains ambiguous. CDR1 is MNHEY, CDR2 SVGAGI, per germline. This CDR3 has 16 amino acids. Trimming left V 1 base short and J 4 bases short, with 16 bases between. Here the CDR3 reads CASSYFVAAEIYGYTF. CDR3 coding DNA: TGTGCCAGCAGTTACTTCGTCGCAGCAGAAATCTATGGCTACACCTTC.

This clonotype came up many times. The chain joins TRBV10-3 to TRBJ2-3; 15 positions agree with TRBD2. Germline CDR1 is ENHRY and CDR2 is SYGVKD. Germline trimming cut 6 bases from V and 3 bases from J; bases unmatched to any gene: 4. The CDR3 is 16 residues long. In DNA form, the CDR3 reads TGTGCCATCAGAGGGACTAGCGGGAGGAAAACAGATACGCAGTATTTT. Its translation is CAIRGTSGRKTDTQYF.

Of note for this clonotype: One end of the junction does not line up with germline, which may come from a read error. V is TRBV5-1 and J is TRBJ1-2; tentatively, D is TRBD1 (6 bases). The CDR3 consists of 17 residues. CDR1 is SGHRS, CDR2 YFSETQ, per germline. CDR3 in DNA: TGCGCCAGCAGCCCCAGGCCGGGACAACTTGTCGGCTATAGCTACACCTTC. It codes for CASSPRPGQLVGYSYTF.

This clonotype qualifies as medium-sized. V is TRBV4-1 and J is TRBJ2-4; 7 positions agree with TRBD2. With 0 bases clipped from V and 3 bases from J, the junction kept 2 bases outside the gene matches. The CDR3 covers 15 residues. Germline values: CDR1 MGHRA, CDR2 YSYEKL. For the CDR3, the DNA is TGCGCCAGCAGCCAAGACAGCGGGATCAAAAACATTCAGTACTTC. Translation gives CASSQDSGIKNIQYF.

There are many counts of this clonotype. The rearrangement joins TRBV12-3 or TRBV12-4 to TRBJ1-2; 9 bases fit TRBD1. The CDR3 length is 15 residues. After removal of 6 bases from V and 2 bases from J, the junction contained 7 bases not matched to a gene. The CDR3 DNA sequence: TGTGCCAGCAGGTCAACCGGGACAGGGAACTATGGCTACACCTTC. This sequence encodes CASRSTGTGNYGYTF.

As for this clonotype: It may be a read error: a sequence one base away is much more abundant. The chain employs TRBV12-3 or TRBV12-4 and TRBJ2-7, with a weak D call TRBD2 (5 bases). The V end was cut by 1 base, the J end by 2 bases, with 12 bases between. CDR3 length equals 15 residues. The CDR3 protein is CASSLEGVETYEQYF. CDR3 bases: TGTGCCAGCAGTTTAGAGGGAGTAGAGACCTACGAGCAGTACTTC.

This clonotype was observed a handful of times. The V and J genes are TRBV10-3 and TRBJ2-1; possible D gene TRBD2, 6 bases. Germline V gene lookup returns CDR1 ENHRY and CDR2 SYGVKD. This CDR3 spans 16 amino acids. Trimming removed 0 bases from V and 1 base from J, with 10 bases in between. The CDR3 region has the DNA TGTGCCATCAGTGAGTCTAGGAGCGGGTCCTACAATGAGCAGTTCTTC. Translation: CAISESRSGSYNEQFF.

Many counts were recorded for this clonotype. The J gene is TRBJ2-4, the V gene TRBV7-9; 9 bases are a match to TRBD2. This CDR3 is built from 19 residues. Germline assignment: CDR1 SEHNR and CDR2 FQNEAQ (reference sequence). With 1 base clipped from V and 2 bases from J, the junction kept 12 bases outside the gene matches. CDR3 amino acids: CASSLGNSGSLHPKNIQYF. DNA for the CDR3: TGTGCCAGCAGCTTAGGGAATAGCGGGAGCTTACATCCCAAAAACATTCAGTACTTC.

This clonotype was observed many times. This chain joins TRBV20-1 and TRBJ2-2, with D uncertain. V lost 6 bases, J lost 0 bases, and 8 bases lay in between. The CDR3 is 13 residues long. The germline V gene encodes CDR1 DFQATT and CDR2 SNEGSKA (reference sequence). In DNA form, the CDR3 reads TGCAGTGCGGATGGGACGAACACCGGGGAGCTGTTTTTT. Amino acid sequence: CSADGTNTGELFF.

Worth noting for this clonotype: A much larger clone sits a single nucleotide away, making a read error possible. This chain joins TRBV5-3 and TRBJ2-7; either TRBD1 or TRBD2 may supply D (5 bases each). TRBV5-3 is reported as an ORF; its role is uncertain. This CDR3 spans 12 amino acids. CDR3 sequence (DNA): TGTGCCAGCAGCTCGGCCGGGACCGAGCAGTACTTC. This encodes CASSSAGTEQYF.

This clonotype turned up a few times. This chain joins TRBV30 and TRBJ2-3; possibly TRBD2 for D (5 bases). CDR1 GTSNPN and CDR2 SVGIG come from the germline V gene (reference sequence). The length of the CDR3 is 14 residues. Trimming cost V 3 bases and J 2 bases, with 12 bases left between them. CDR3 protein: CAWRKSGLTDTQYF. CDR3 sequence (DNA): TGTGCCTGGAGAAAGAGCGGCCTCACAGATACGCAGTATTTT.

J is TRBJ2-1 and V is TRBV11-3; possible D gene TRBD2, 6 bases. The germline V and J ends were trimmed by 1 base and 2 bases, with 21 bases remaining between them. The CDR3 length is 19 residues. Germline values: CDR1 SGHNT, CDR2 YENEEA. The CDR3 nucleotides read TGTGCCAGCAGCTTAGGGGCGGGACCTAAGTTAATACCCTACAATGAGCAGTTCTTC. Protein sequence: CASSLGAGPKLIPYNEQFF.